This TCR beta chain was sequenced in a study of early T cells in non-severe SARS-CoV-2 infection. Notes on the study in general: Private and CD4 specificities were missed by VDJdb matching, skewed to anti-spike CD8.

TCRdb ran MiXCR on the 5' RACE reads and lists one entry per CDR3 protein. The sample has just over 95,000 distinct CDR3 sequences; about 11% are singletons. This clonotype was seen only a few times. Its antigen remains unidentified. The CDR3 is 18 residues long. Germline V gene sequence: CDR1 MNHEY, CDR2 SMNVEV (reference sequence). V shed 2 bases and J 5 bases; nucleotides not matched to a gene: 7. This chain connects TRBV27 to TRBJ2-3, with 16 positions matching TRBD2. This TCR was recovered from an adult who was a healthcare worker with PCR-confirmed SARS-CoV-2 infection or an uninfected control (not recorded which). The sequenced material came from whole blood. The CDR3 DNA reads as TGTGCCAGCAGTTTAATTGGGACTAGCGGGGGGGCGGGAGATACGCAGTATTTT. As protein: CASSLIGTSGGAGDTQYF.